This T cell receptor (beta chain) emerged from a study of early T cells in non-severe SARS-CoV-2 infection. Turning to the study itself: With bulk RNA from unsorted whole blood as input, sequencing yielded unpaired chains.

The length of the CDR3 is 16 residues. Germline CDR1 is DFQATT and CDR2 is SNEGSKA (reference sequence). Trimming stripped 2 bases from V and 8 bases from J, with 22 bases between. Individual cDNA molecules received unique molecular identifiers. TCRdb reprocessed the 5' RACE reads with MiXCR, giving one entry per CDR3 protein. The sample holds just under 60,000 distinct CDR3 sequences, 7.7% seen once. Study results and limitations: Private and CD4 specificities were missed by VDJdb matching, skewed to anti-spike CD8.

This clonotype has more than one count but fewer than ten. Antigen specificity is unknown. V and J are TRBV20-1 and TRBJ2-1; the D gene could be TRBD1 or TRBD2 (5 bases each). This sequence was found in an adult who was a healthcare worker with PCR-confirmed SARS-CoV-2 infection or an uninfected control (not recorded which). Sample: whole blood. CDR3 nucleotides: TGCAGTGCTAGATCCACCGAGGGGCGGAATTCCTATGAGCAGTTCTTC. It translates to CSARSTEGRNSYEQFF.